The 20 T cell receptor beta chains listed next were all sequenced from one sample in a study of blood T cell repertoires in COVID-19. TCRdb's table, derived via immunoSEQ multiplex PCR, lists solely in-frame clones and lacks some. This sample has some 140,000 clones, with around 76% found just once. Source material: peripheral blood. These receptors were obtained from a man at least 80 years old with acute or convalescent COVID-19.

Only one count was recorded for this clone. This chain connects TRBV18 to TRBJ2-1; weak D call: TRBD1 (6 bases). V was trimmed by 3 bases and J by 5 bases, leaving 8 bases between them. This CDR3 contains 13 residues. In germline, CDR1 is KGHSH, CDR2 LQKENI. In DNA form, the CDR3 reads TGTGCCAGCTCACCGGGACAAGACAATGAGCAGTTCTTC. As protein: CASSPGQDNEQFF.

The chain recombines TRBV19 with TRBJ1-5; possible D gene TRBD1, 6 bases. Deletions cut 3 bases from V and 6 bases from J, with 12 bases between. This CDR3 has 14 residues. Germline values: CDR1 LNHDA, CDR2 SQIVND (reference sequence). CDR3 loop: CASSIRGAFQPQHF. The CDR3 bases are TGTGCCAGTAGTATCAGGGGCGCATTTCAGCCCCAGCATTTT.

This chain uses TRBV2 with TRBJ1-4, with 8 bases that match TRBD1. The CDR3 extends over 14 amino acids. Germline values: CDR1 SNHLY, CDR2 FYNNEI. Germline trimming cut 6 bases from V and 10 bases from J; bases unmatched to any gene: 10. DNA for the CDR3: TGTGCCAGCAGAGACAGGGGTGGACGGGGAAAACTGTTTTTT. Residues: CASRDRGGRGKLFF.

This chain uses TRBV18 with TRBJ1-5; 9 bases agree with TRBD1. V lost 5 bases, J lost 0 bases, and 14 bases stayed unmatched. The CDR3 covers 19 residues. Per the germline V gene, CDR1 is KGHSH and CDR2 is LQKENI. CDR3 sequence reads: CASSRDAGQGSYSNQPQHF. CDR3 nucleotides: TGTGCCAGCTCAAGGGATGCTGGACAGGGGAGTTATAGCAATCAGCCCCAGCATTTT.

The rearrangement uses TRBV15 and TRBJ1-1, with D possibly matching TRBD1 (6 bases). V was shortened by 3 bases and J by 4 bases, with 12 bases between the two germline ends. In germline, CDR1 is LNHNV, CDR2 YYDKDF (reference sequence). This CDR3 spans 14 amino acids. CDR3 in amino acids: CATSSPRGATEAFF. Here the CDR3 DNA reads TGTGCCACCAGCAGTCCCCGGGGGGCCACTGAAGCTTTCTTT.

The V gene is TRBV11-2, the J gene TRBJ1-4; TRBD1 might be the D (5 bases). Germline V gene lookup returns CDR1 SGHAT and CDR2 FQNNGV. Deletions cut 3 bases from V and 7 bases from J, with 18 bases between. This CDR3 has 16 residues. The CDR3 DNA is TGTGCCAGCAGCTTCGGAGGGACCGGGCCCGGTGAAAAACTGTTTTTT. It yields the protein CASSFGGTGPGEKLFF.

The table lists this clone with a count of one. J is TRBJ1-5 and V is TRBV7-2, with D maybe TRBD1 (6 bases). The CDR3 contains 15 residues. CDR1 is SGHTA, CDR2 FQGNSA, per germline. V shed 1 base and J shed 7 bases, with 14 bases lying between them. The CDR3 loop is CASSLGAGVVQPQHF. For the CDR3, the DNA is TGTGCCAGCAGCTTAGGAGCAGGGGTAGTGCAGCCCCAGCATTTT.

This clone was counted once. V and J are TRBV6-5 and TRBJ1-2, with D unclear. Germline V lookup: CDR1 MNHEY, CDR2 SVGAGI. Between the trimmed V and J ends, which lost 2 bases and 6 bases, there was a span of 7 bases. The CDR3 length is 12 residues. The CDR3 sequence: CASSYPGHGYTF. The CDR3 DNA reads TGTGCCAGCAGTTACCCAGGTCATGGCTACACCTTC.

This sequence joins TRBV7-2 and TRBJ1-1; 9 bases map to TRBD1. This CDR3 is built from 12 residues. V was clipped by 4 bases and J by 10 bases; unmatched bases: 4. Per the germline V gene, CDR1 is SGHTA and CDR2 is FQGNSA. CDR3 DNA sequence: TGTGCCAGCAGCTCAGGACAGGGGAGAGCTTTCTTT. It translates to CASSSGQGRAFF.

This chain connects TRBV4-2 to TRBJ2-2, with TRBD2 identical over 7 bases. In germline, CDR1 is LGHNA, CDR2 YNFKEQ. The CDR3 is made up of 13 amino acids. CDR3 in amino acids: CAAAGVNTGELFF. As DNA, the CDR3 is TGTGCGGCGGCGGGGGTTAACACCGGGGAGCTGTTTTTT.

The rearrangement joins TRBV19 to TRBJ2-3; 10 bases map to TRBD2. Germline V lookup: CDR1 LNHDA, CDR2 SQIVND (reference sequence). The CDR3 contains 16 residues. Unmatched junction bases numbered 3, after V lost 2 bases and J lost 1 base. The CDR3 protein is CASSISGTSGTDTQYF. The CDR3 DNA follows: TGTGCCAGTAGTATATCCGGGACTAGCGGCACAGATACGCAGTATTTT.

V gene TRBV6-5 combines with J gene TRBJ2-7, with 7 positions matching TRBD1. This CDR3 is 13 amino acids long. Germline CDR1 is MNHEY and CDR2 is SVGAGI. V trimming: 7 bases; J trimming: 3 bases; junction bases outside the gene matches: 6. The CDR3 nucleotides read TGTGCCAGCATGAAACAGGGGATCTACGAGCAGTACTTC. Translated, it gives CASMKQGIYEQYF.

V usage is TRBV6-5 and J usage is TRBJ2-7; 7 positions agree with TRBD1. Germline V gene sequence: CDR1 MNHEY, CDR2 SVGAGI. The CDR3 extends over 14 amino acids. The V gene end was trimmed by 6 bases and the J gene end by 0 bases; junction bases not matched to a gene: 5. Written as DNA, the CDR3 is TGTGCCAGCAGCCCCCGACAGGGCTCCTACGAGCAGTACTTC. Its protein is CASSPRQGSYEQYF.

The genes are TRBV6-2 or TRBV6-3 and TRBJ2-2, with 7 bases fitting TRBD2. Germline V lookup: CDR1 MNHEY, CDR2 SVGEGT. The CDR3 totals 17 residues. The J segment lost 3 bases and the V segment lost 0 bases, leaving 7 bases of the junction unmatched. In DNA, the CDR3 is TGTGCCAGCAGTTACTCGCCAGGGAGGGTATACACCGGGGAGCTGTTTTTT. This translates into CASSYSPGRVYTGELFF.

V gene TRBV5-1 combines with J gene TRBJ2-2; 9 bases line up with TRBD1. V dropped 0 bases and J dropped 2; count of bases not matched to a gene: 2. Germline CDR1 SGHRS, CDR2 YFSETQ. The CDR3 spans 16 residues. Here the CDR3 reads CASSLGDRANTGELFF. The DNA for the CDR3 is TGCGCCAGCAGCTTGGGGGACAGGGCCAACACCGGGGAGCTGTTTTTT.

This chain joins TRBV5-4 and TRBJ2-3; maybe TRBD2 (6 bases). V was pared by 3 bases and J by 2 bases, with 16 bases between. This CDR3 has 16 amino acids. Germline V gene sequence: CDR1 SGHNT, CDR2 YYREEE (reference sequence). The DNA of the CDR3 is TGTGCCAGCAGCTCCCGACGGGGGAGATCCACAGATACGCAGTATTTT. The encoded protein is CASSSRRGRSTDTQYF.

This rearrangement joins TRBV19 to TRBJ2-1; TRBD1 matches 9 bases. The CDR3 is made up of 13 amino acids. J gave up 6 bases and V 11 bases, and 8 bases lay outside the gene matches. CDR1 is LNHDA and CDR2 is SQIVND in the germline V gene (reference sequence). CDR3 DNA sequence: TGTGCCGTACGGGGACAGGGTATCAATGAGCAGTTCTTC. This codes for CAVRGQGINEQFF.

The sample holds a few counts of this clone. The rearrangement joins TRBV7-3 to TRBJ2-2; 10 positions agree with TRBD1. V shed 5 bases, J shed 6 bases, and the junction held 6 bases outside the gene matches. Germline V CDR1 and CDR2: SGHTA, FQGTGA. This CDR3 contains 15 residues. In nucleotides, the CDR3 is TGTGCCAGCAGCGGACCGGGACAGGGGTCCGGGGAGCTGTTTTTT. This encodes CASSGPGQGSGELFF.

V is TRBV19 and J is TRBJ1-3; D ambiguous. CDR1 and CDR2 (germline): LNHDA, SQIVND (reference sequence). This CDR3 spans 14 amino acids. V was pared by 5 bases and J by 0 bases, with 8 bases between. The CDR3 nucleotides read TGTGCCAGTAGTGTAAGAGGCTCTGGAAACACCATATATTTT. It encodes CASSVRGSGNTIYF.

The chain has TRBV2 and TRBJ1-4, with D unresolved. The CDR3 covers 14 residues. V lost 3 bases and J 4 bases, leaving 9 bases between the germline ends. The germline CDR1 and CDR2 sequences are SNHLY and FYNNEI. DNA of the CDR3: TGTGCCAGCAGTGAGAACAGAAATAATGAAAAACTGTTTTTT. This sequence encodes CASSENRNNEKLFF. The full variable domain, its missing parts supplied by reference TRBV2 and TRBJ1-4, is EPEVTQTPSHQVTQMGQEVILRCVPISNHLYFYWYRQILGQKVEFLVSFYNNEISEKSEIFDDQFSVERPDGSNFTLKIRSTKLEDSAMYFCASSENRNNEKLFFGSGTQLSVL.